The next 21 T cell receptor beta chains were all read from a single sample in a study of T-cell reconstitution after alpha-beta-depleted transplantation in children. Unique molecular identifiers were used in preparing the TCRbeta library. TCRdb analysed the PCR reads with MiXCR anew, one entry per CDR3 protein. The table lists around 700,000 distinct CDR3 sequences, over 10% of them singletons. The starting material was PBMCs, obtained before TCRalphabeta/CD19-depleted stem cell transplant. The receptors stem from a girl aged 2-15 years with congenital amegakaryocytic thrombocytopenia, due to receive a stem cell transplant.

There are many counts of this clonotype. In nucleotides, the CDR3 is TGCAGTGTGAGTAGCGGATCCACCGGGGAGCTGTTTTTT. Protein: CSVSSGSTGELFF. The genes are TRBV20-1 and TRBJ2-2; TRBD2 is a possible D gene (6 bases). V dropped 7 bases and J dropped 4 bases, with 13 bases sitting between them. CDR3 length: 13 amino acids. CDR1 and CDR2 (germline): DFQATT, SNEGSKA (reference sequence).

This clonotype has a handful of counts. The chain has TRBV7-9 and TRBJ1-2, with D perhaps matching TRBD1 (5 bases). V lost 7 bases, J lost 2 bases, and 14 bases lay in between. Germline V CDR1 and CDR2: SEHNR, FQNEAQ (reference sequence). This CDR3 has 14 amino acids. The chain's CDR3 is CASMGPRGNYGYTF. The CDR3 DNA reads as TGTGCCAGCATGGGGCCTCGGGGGAACTATGGCTACACCTTC.

This clonotype was seen ten or more times. V gene TRBV7-9 combines with J gene TRBJ2-2; no reliable D call. V gave up 3 bases and J gave up 8 bases, with 7 bases separating them. Germline CDR1 is SEHNR and CDR2 is FQNEAQ (reference sequence). This CDR3 region has 12 residues. The CDR3 sequence: CASSFTSGELFF. The CDR3 DNA reads TGTGCCAGCAGCTTTACATCGGGGGAGCTGTTTTTT.

This clonotype came up many times. The V and J genes are TRBV4-1 and TRBJ2-3; 7 bases map to TRBD2. Germline assignment: CDR1 MGHRA and CDR2 YSYEKL. The CDR3 sequence is 18 residues long. With 0 bases clipped from V and 0 bases from J, the junction kept 9 bases outside the gene matches. The CDR3 coding sequence is TGCGCCAGCAGCCAAGAGGGCTTACTAGCGACTAGCACAGATACGCAGTATTTT. This codes for CASSQEGLLATSTDTQYF.

This rearrangement joins TRBV6-5 to TRBJ2-1; 8 bases line up with TRBD1. Germline V lookup: CDR1 MNHEY, CDR2 SVGAGI. The CDR3 sequence is 16 residues long. V lost 7 bases to trimming and J lost 0 bases; unmatched junction nucleotides: 8. CDR3 nucleotide sequence: TGTGCCAGCACAGGACAGGGTCTTGTCTCCTACAATGAGCAGTTCTTC. Its translation is CASTGQGLVSYNEQFF.

The V gene is TRBV7-9, the J gene TRBJ1-2; possible D gene TRBD1, 6 bases. Trimming cost V 5 bases and J 7 bases, with 26 bases left between them. Looked up from germline, CDR1 is SEHNR and CDR2 is FQNEAQ (reference sequence). This CDR3 contains 17 residues. CDR3 protein: CASSPPATGSSVGGYTF. CDR3 DNA sequence: TGTGCCAGCAGCCCACCGGCTACAGGGTCGTCGGTTGGTGGCTACACCTTC.

The chain has TRBV7-8 and TRBJ2-3, with a weak D call TRBD2 (6 bases). The CDR3 totals 15 residues. Germline V lookup: CDR1 SGHVS, CDR2 FQNEAQ. V shed 3 bases and J shed 2 bases, with 12 bases lying between them. The CDR3 DNA is TGTGCCAGCAGCTTTCGGAGGGGAACCACAGATACGCAGTATTTT. Translation gives CASSFRRGTTDTQYF.

Only a few counts were recorded for this clonotype. The chain employs TRBV7-6 and TRBJ1-1; the match to TRBD1 covers 9 bases. Germline CDR1 SGHVS, CDR2 FNYEAQ. This CDR3 is built from 19 residues. Unmatched junction bases numbered 14, after V lost 2 bases and J lost 1 base. CDR3 residues: CASSLRRGRQGGGNTEAFF. CDR3 nucleotides: TGTGCCAGCAGCTTAAGGCGAGGAAGACAGGGGGGGGGGAACACTGAAGCTTTCTTT.

Points on this clonotype: A single base separates this from a much larger clone, so it may be a read error. The chain is built from TRBV19 and TRBJ2-4; D perhaps matches TRBD1 (6 bases). The V gene's germline CDR1 is LNHDA and CDR2 SQIVND (reference sequence). Trimming took off 6 bases at V and 7 bases at J, with 19 bases between the two ends. The CDR3 consists of 15 residues. The CDR3 DNA is TGTGCCAGTAGCCCACAACAGGGCCAAGTGAACATTCAGTACTTC. It is translated as CASSPQQGQVNIQYF. Drawing the rest from reference TRBV19 and TRBJ2-4, the complete variable domain is DGGITQSPKYLFRKEGQNVTLSCEQNLNHDAMYWYRQDPGQGLRLIYYSQIVNDFQKGDIAEGYSVSREKKESFPLTVTSAQKNPTAFYLCASSPQQGQVNIQYFGAGTRLSVL.

This clonotype was recorded a few times. The DNA of the CDR3 is TGTGCCAGCAGTGTAACAGGGAACACCGGGGAGCTGTTTTTT. Translation gives CASSVTGNTGELFF. V gene TRBV2 combines with J gene TRBJ2-2; tentatively, D is TRBD1 (5 bases). With 4 bases removed from V and 1 base from J, the gap between germline ends came to 7 bases. Germline CDR1 and CDR2: SNHLY and FYNNEI. The CDR3 covers 14 residues.

This clonotype was observed many times. The V call is TRBV5-1, the J call TRBJ2-1; D unresolved. Trimming cost V 1 base and J 8 bases, with 10 bases left between them. Germline CDR1 and CDR2: SGHRS and YFSETQ. The CDR3 is 13 amino acids. Here the CDR3 DNA reads TGCGCCAGCAGCTTGAGTGTTATAGATGAGCAGTTCTTC. This encodes CASSLSVIDEQFF.

This clonotype was recorded a few times. This rearrangement joins TRBV7-9 to TRBJ2-1, with 10 positions matching TRBD1. Germline CDR1 reads SEHNR; CDR2 reads FQNEAQ (reference sequence). The trim removed 5 bases at V and 5 bases at J, leaving 12 bases unmatched. The CDR3 loop spans 17 amino acids. The CDR3 sequence is CASSVPGGTGANNEQFF. CDR3 in DNA: TGTGCCAGCAGCGTACCCGGTGGGACAGGGGCGAACAATGAGCAGTTCTTC.

Many counts were recorded for this clonotype. CDR3 bases: TGTGCCAGCAGTTCCACTCGGCTTGTCTCTGGAAACACCATATATTTT. It is translated as CASSSTRLVSGNTIYF. The chain has TRBV12-3 or TRBV12-4 and TRBJ1-3; D is ambiguous. V lost 4 bases and J 0 bases, leaving 13 bases between the germline ends. The CDR3 consists of 16 residues.

This clonotype turned up a few times. The V call is TRBV5-1, the J call TRBJ2-3; TRBD2 might be the D (5 bases). Trimming removed 4 bases at V and 8 bases at J, with 17 bases between. Germline V gene lookup returns CDR1 SGHRS and CDR2 YFSETQ. CDR3 length equals 14 residues. The CDR3 coding sequence is TGCGCCAGCAGCCCAAACTTACTAGTTGTTACGCAGTATTTT. It translates to CASSPNLLVVTQYF.

J is TRBJ1-6 and V is TRBV29-1; D remains ambiguous. CDR3 size: 13 residues. The germline gives CDR1 SQVTM, CDR2 ANQGSEA. The CDR3 here is CCAKETNNSPLHF. In DNA, the CDR3 is TGCTGCGCTAAGGAGACCAATAATTCACCCCTCCACTTT.

This sequence joins TRBV7-2 and TRBJ2-7; TRBD2 matches at 9 bases. Looked up from germline, CDR1 is SGHTA and CDR2 is FQGNSA. V gave up 3 bases and J gave up 3 bases; unmatched junction bases: 6. CDR3 size: 15 residues. The chain's CDR3 is CASSFRASGDYEQYF. The CDR3 nucleotides are TGTGCCAGCAGCTTTAGGGCTAGCGGGGACTACGAGCAGTACTTC.

This clonotype appeared many times. The rearrangement joins TRBV3-1 to TRBJ2-6; D gene uncertain. Germline V gene lookup returns CDR1 LGHDT and CDR2 YNNKEL (reference sequence). The V end was cut by 8 bases, the J end by 0 bases, with 5 bases between. CDR3 length equals 13 residues. The CDR3 loop reads CASCNSGANVLTF. For the CDR3, the DNA is TGTGCCAGCTGTAACTCTGGGGCCAACGTCCTGACTTTC.

This clonotype was detected a few times. The chain combines TRBV29-1 with TRBJ2-7, with 11 bases identical to TRBD1. Germline V gene data show CDR1 as SQVTM and CDR2 as ANQGSEA. J gave up 7 bases and V 3 bases, and 5 bases lay outside the gene matches. This CDR3 is built from 13 residues. DNA of the CDR3: TGCAGCGTTGAGAGGACAGGGGGCGAAGAGCAGTACTTC. Translation: CSVERTGGEEQYF.

This clonotype has ten or more counts. The chain joins TRBV7-6 to TRBJ2-7; D is ambiguous. Trimming removed 7 bases from V and 1 base from J, with 11 bases in between. The CDR3 is made up of 13 amino acids. CDR1 and CDR2 (germline): SGHVS, FNYEAQ. Here the CDR3 DNA reads TGTGCCAGCACACCATTAGGTTCCTACGAGCAGTACTTC. It yields the protein CASTPLGSYEQYF.

This clonotype has at least ten counts. The chain employs TRBV20-1 and TRBJ2-7; D gene ambiguous. The CDR3 is made up of 11 amino acids. The germline V and J ends were trimmed by 1 base and 8 bases, with 9 bases remaining between them. Germline V CDR1 and CDR2: DFQATT, SNEGSKA (reference sequence). CDR3: CSARVLKQQYF. CDR3 coding DNA: TGCAGTGCTAGAGTATTGAAACAGCAGTACTTC.

As concerns this clonotype: This could be a read error, since a much larger clone is one nucleotide away. This chain links TRBV27 with TRBJ2-7; 8 positions match TRBD2. Per germline, CDR1 MNHEY and CDR2 SMNVEV (reference sequence). This CDR3 is 15 amino acids long. The CDR3 nucleotides are TGTGCCAGCGCCCGGGGGGGAGGATGGTCCTACGAGCAGCACTTC. The encoded protein is CASARGGGWSYEQHF.